The TCR beta chain under discussion was sequenced for a study of CD8+ T cells in alopecia areata. Study context: Treatment comprised oral tofacitinib, 5 to 10 mg twice daily, in treated patients. General observations from the study: In scalp and blood during tofacitinib, many expanded lesional clones persisted. Administration of tofacitinib significantly diminished scalp clonality and expanded CD8+ clones within the top 100. An increase in clonality over normal scalp was evident in lesional scalp, especially alopecia totalis/universalis.

Comments on this clone: Its target is not known.

Treatment meaning: oral pan-JAK inhibitor, 5-10 mg twice daily. RNA was extracted and reverse transcribed into cDNA as the sequencing template. Using immunoSEQ multiplex PCR, the repertoire was profiled, and TCRdb retains in-frame clones only, with some absent. The sample shows 120,000 to 150,000 clones, more than 85% of them seen only once. V dropped 7 bases and J dropped 4 bases, with 17 bases sitting between them. The CDR3 consists of 14 residues. Germline CDR1 SNHLY, CDR2 FYNNEI. The source of this sequence is a human donor with alopecia areata. The rearrangement joins TRBV2 to TRBJ2-7, with TRBD2 as a possible D gene (6 bases). This specimen consisted of CD8+ T cells sorted from blood, obtained at week 4, from a patient treated with tofacitinib. The CDR3 reads CASISGRSGYEQYF. The DNA of the CDR3 is TGTGCCAGCATTAGCGGCAGAAGTGGGTACGAGCAGTACTTC.